These 5 T cell receptor beta chains share one sample of origin, sequenced in a study of OX40 agonist ivuxolimab in advanced cancers. The library was prepared using the immunoSEQ multiplex PCR assay. The table comes from immuneACCESS by way of TCRdb, which keeps in-frame sequences with V and J called. Part of the clones is missing from these tables; in studies checked, under half for an unresolved V gene and the rest for unknown reasons. The sample table shows around 74,000 clones, and just under 90% are seen once. The ten largest clones add up to 2.5% of the sample. The sample was CD4+ or CD8+ T cells sorted from blood, taken in a trial of the OX40 agonist ivuxolimab. These receptors were collected from an adult with an advanced solid tumor such as melanoma, head and neck, liver or kidney cancer.

The chain links TRBV7-9 to TRBJ1-2, with D perhaps TRBD1 (5 bases). V shed 0 bases and J shed 3 bases, with 8 bases lying between them. The CDR3 is made up of 14 amino acids. CDR1 and CDR2 from the germline V gene are SEHNR and FQNEAQ (reference sequence). The CDR3 is CASSLAGGHYGYTF. The CDR3 DNA reads TGTGCCAGCAGCTTAGCCGGGGGACACTATGGCTACACCTTC.

V is TRBV7-2 and J is TRBJ1-2; TRBD1 might be the D (6 bases). Germline CDR1 reads SGHTA; CDR2 reads FQGNSA. The CDR3 contains 13 residues. The V gene lost 6 bases and the J gene lost 8 bases, with 16 bases spanning the gap. CDR3 amino acids: CASSQDSPLGYTF. CDR3 nucleotide sequence: TGTGCCAGCAGTCAGGACAGTCCCTTAGGCTACACCTTC. The full variable domain, completed using reference TRBV7-2 and TRBJ1-2, is GAGVSQSPSNKVTEKGKDVELRCDPISGHTALYWYRQSLGQGLEFLIYFQGNSAPDKSGLPSDRFSAERTGGSVSTLTIQRTQQEDSAVYLCASSQDSPLGYTFGSGTRLTVV.

The rearrangement links TRBV7-8 to TRBJ1-5, with a weak D call TRBD1 (6 bases). CDR3 length equals 17 residues. The germline gives CDR1 SGHVS, CDR2 FQNEAQ. Trimming cost V 7 bases and J 2 bases, with 21 bases left between them. The CDR3: CASNSVRGGAGNQPQHF. CDR3 DNA: TGTGCCAGCAATTCGGTCCGTGGGGGCGCGGGCAATCAGCCCCAGCATTTT.

The chain has TRBV27 and TRBJ2-5; the match to TRBD2 covers 9 bases. This CDR3 spans 17 amino acids. After removal of 5 bases from V and 1 base from J, the junction contained 11 bases not matched to a gene. Germline V CDR1 and CDR2: MNHEY, SMNVEV (reference sequence). The CDR3 DNA reads as TGTGCCAGCAGTCCGGGGACTAGCCGACGAACCCAAGAGACCCAGTACTTC. Translating it yields CASSPGTSRRTQETQYF.

The genes are TRBV10-2 and TRBJ2-7; 11 bases map to TRBD2. V shed 4 bases, J shed 4 bases, and the junction held 9 bases outside the gene matches. Germline CDR1 WSHSY, CDR2 SAAADI. The CDR3 spans 16 residues. The CDR3 coding sequence is TGCGCCAGCAGTGCACAAACCGGGACTAGCGGTTACGAGCAGTACTTC. Residues: CASSAQTGTSGYEQYF.